These 8 T cell receptor beta chains share one sample of origin, sequenced in a study of identical twins. MiXCR, run by TCRdb on the 5' RACE reads, gives a single entry per CDR3 protein. In the table there are under 900,000 distinct CDR3 sequences, 15% to 20% of which are singletons. These same data were also listed under a study on T cells expressing NK-cell markers.

Input material: PBMCs. Receptors originate from a woman aged 18 to 35 in good health.

Only a few counts were recorded for this clonotype. The chain recombines TRBV5-1 with TRBJ2-7; tentatively, D is TRBD1 or TRBD2 (5 bases each). In germline, CDR1 is SGHRS, CDR2 YFSETQ. The CDR3 is made up of 13 amino acids. V dropped 4 bases and J dropped 2 bases, with 10 bases sitting between them. The CDR3 here is CASSPQGAYEQYF. The CDR3 DNA follows: TGCGCCAGCAGCCCTCAGGGAGCCTACGAGCAGTACTTC.

The rearrangement joins TRBV4-1 to TRBJ1-1, with D possibly TRBD1 on 5 matching bases. V lost 1 base and J lost 1, with 13 bases in between. CDR3 length equals 16 residues. CDR1 is MGHRA, CDR2 YSYEKL, per germline. CDR3 residues: CASSQVPGQQNTEAFF. In nucleotides, the CDR3 is TGCGCCAGCAGCCAAGTCCCCGGACAACAGAACACTGAAGCTTTCTTT.

The J gene is TRBJ1-1, the V gene TRBV7-2; a weak D match, TRBD1 (6 bases). CDR1 is SGHTA and CDR2 is FQGNSA in the germline V gene. The CDR3 has 15 amino acids. V lost 0 bases to trimming and J lost 1 base, with 9 bases between them. The CDR3 is CASSLADSPNTEAFF. DNA for the CDR3: TGTGCCAGCAGCTTAGCGGACAGCCCGAACACTGAAGCTTTCTTT.

The V call is TRBV6-5, the J call TRBJ2-3; the match to TRBD2 covers 7 bases. There are 15 residues in the CDR3. Trimming at V came to 2 bases and at J to 4 bases, leaving 6 bases not matched to a gene. The V gene's germline CDR1 is MNHEY and CDR2 SVGAGI. CDR3 residues: CASSYETSRPDTQYF. In DNA, the CDR3 is TGTGCCAGCAGTTACGAGACTAGCAGACCAGATACGCAGTATTTT.

This clonotype was seen repeatedly, ten times or more. The chain carries TRBV12-3 or TRBV12-4 and TRBJ1-2; D unclear. The CDR3 spans 11 residues. Trimming shortened V by 6 bases and J by 4 bases, and 6 bases separated the two germline ends. CDR3 coding DNA: TGTGCCAGCAGGGAAAGCTATGGCTACACCTTC. Protein: CASRESYGYTF.

This clonotype has more than one count but fewer than ten. The rearrangement joins TRBV7-2 to TRBJ2-3; the D is unclear. V was pared by 8 bases and J by 4 bases, with 13 bases between. This CDR3 spans 13 amino acids. The V gene's germline CDR1 is SGHTA and CDR2 FQGNSA. The CDR3 DNA reads TGTGCCAGCTGCGAACTTGGGTCAGATACGCAGTATTTT. Encoded protein: CASCELGSDTQYF.

This clonotype was seen only once. The chain has TRBV30 and TRBJ2-1; D gene unclear. Trimming took off 3 bases at V and 4 bases at J, with 10 bases between the two ends. The CDR3 runs 13 residues. The V gene's germline CDR1 is GTSNPN and CDR2 SVGIG (reference sequence). The CDR3 reads CAWSADHYNEQFF. The CDR3 DNA reads as TGTGCCTGGAGCGCAGACCATTACAATGAGCAGTTCTTC.

This clonotype came up a few times. This rearrangement joins TRBV3-1 to TRBJ1-1; D uncertain. Between the trimmed V and J ends, which lost 3 bases and 8 bases, there was a span of 10 bases. Germline V gene sequence: CDR1 LGHDT, CDR2 YNNKEL (reference sequence). The CDR3 is 12 residues long. The CDR3 is CASSHSSTEAFF. DNA for the CDR3: TGTGCCAGCAGCCATTCATCCACCGAAGCTTTCTTT.